The 20 T cell receptor beta chains in this list originate from one sample, sequenced in a study of blood T cells in healthy people across ages. Sample-barcoded 5' priming and a J-beta primer mix drove a second PCR of roughly 6 to 12 cycles. TCRdb re-called the 5' RACE reads with MiXCR, one entry per CDR3 protein. This sample yields about 970,000 distinct CDR3 sequences, of which just over 50% are seen a single time; about 21% belongs to the top ten. The sequenced sample consisted of blood. The receptors were sampled from a woman aged 60 to 75 in good health.

In this sample, this clonotype turned up a few times. The gene calls are TRBV5-4 and TRBJ2-7; 9 bases map to TRBD1. Judging by the DNA end, TRBJ2-5 fits better; the J call may be wrong. CDR1 and CDR2 (germline): SGHNT, YYREEE (reference sequence). The CDR3 contains 15 residues. The DNA for the CDR3 is TGTGCCAGCAGCTCGACACAGGGGGCCAGGGAGACCCAGTACTTC. The encoded protein is CASSSTQGARETQYF.

The table lists this clonotype with a count of one. The chain is built from TRBV20-1 and TRBJ2-3; TRBD2 matches at 9 bases. V was pared by 7 bases and J by 1 base, with 3 bases of the junction left unmatched. The CDR3 runs to 13 residues. CDR1 is DFQATT and CDR2 is SNEGSKA in the germline V gene (reference sequence). In nucleotides, the CDR3 is TGCAGTGGGTCTAGCGGGGGCACAGATACGCAGTATTTT. This translates into CSGSSGGTDTQYF.

This clonotype appeared a few times. The chain carries TRBV5-1 and TRBJ2-7; D is uncertain. Trimming pared 1 base from V and 6 bases from J, leaving 11 bases between. The CDR3 contains 13 residues. Looked up from germline, CDR1 is SGHRS and CDR2 is YFSETQ. Written as DNA, the CDR3 is TGCGCCAGCAGCTTGATAGTGGGTGGCGAGCAGTACTTC. Its protein product is CASSLIVGGEQYF.

V and J are TRBV15 and TRBJ2-1, with 7 nucleotides matching TRBD2. Germline V gene data show CDR1 as LNHNV and CDR2 as YYDKDF (reference sequence). The CDR3 has 15 residues. V trimming: 5 bases; J trimming: 6 bases; junction bases outside the gene matches: 10. CDR3 loop: CATSPLAGDVNEQFF. CDR3 in DNA: TGTGCCACCAGCCCTCTGGCGGGAGATGTCAATGAGCAGTTCTTC.

The rearrangement uses TRBV7-6 and TRBJ2-3; perhaps TRBD1 as D (5 bases). CDR1 and CDR2 (germline): SGHVS, FNYEAQ. The germline V and J ends were trimmed by 6 bases and 3 bases, with 16 bases remaining between them. The CDR3 covers 15 residues. The DNA of the CDR3 is TGTGCCAGCAGTTTTGAAGGCAGGGTTACAGATACGCAGTATTTT. Translation: CASSFEGRVTDTQYF.

For this clonotype: Being one base from a much bigger clone, this may be a read error. The chain employs TRBV7-9 and TRBJ1-2; no definite D call. CDR3 length equals 15 residues. Per germline, CDR1 SEHNR and CDR2 FQNEAQ (reference sequence). CDR3 protein: CASSSTGSIYYGYAF. The CDR3 coding sequence is TGTGCCAGCAGTAGTACGGGGTCCATTTACTATGGCTACGCCTTC.

This clonotype was seen a handful of times. The chain uses TRBV29-1 and TRBJ2-1; the D gene is possibly TRBD1 (8 bases). Trimming stripped 7 bases from V and 8 bases from J, with 18 bases between. This CDR3 has 13 amino acids. Looked up from germline, CDR1 is SQVTM and CDR2 is ANQGSEA. The chain's CDR3 is CSARGRGFDEQFF. The CDR3 nucleotides are TGCAGCGCCAGGGGGCGGGGGTTCGATGAGCAGTTCTTC.

This clonotype has just a few counts. The V gene is TRBV4-3, the J gene TRBJ2-1; D may be TRBD2 (6 bases). CDR1 is LGHNA and CDR2 is YSLEER in the germline V gene. The length of the CDR3 is 15 residues. The V end was cut by 3 bases, the J end by 4 bases, with 13 bases between. DNA for the CDR3: TGCGCCAGCAGCCAGACCGGGACTCCGTACAATGAGCAGTTCTTC. As protein: CASSQTGTPYNEQFF.

V and J are TRBV7-8 and TRBJ2-7; 7 positions match TRBD1. Germline V CDR1 and CDR2: SGHVS, FQNEAQ. Unmatched junction bases numbered 3, after V lost 1 base and J lost 0 bases. The length of the CDR3 is 15 residues. Here the CDR3 reads CASSLVQGVSYEQYF. CDR3 in DNA: TGTGCCAGCAGCTTAGTCCAGGGGGTCTCCTACGAGCAGTACTTC.

The chain is built from TRBV7-2 and TRBJ1-2; unclear D gene. The CDR3 loop spans 13 amino acids. Germline V gene data show CDR1 as SGHTA and CDR2 as FQGNSA. V lost 3 bases and J lost 0, with 5 bases in between. The CDR3 nucleotides read TGTGCCAGCAGCTTTTTATCTAACTATGGCTACACCTTC. As protein: CASSFLSNYGYTF.

This chain joins TRBV7-3 and TRBJ2-1, with D uncertain. The V end was cut by 3 bases, the J end by 12 bases, with 15 bases between. The CDR3 is 13 amino acids. Germline V CDR1 and CDR2: SGHTA, FQGTGA. Here the CDR3 DNA reads TGTGCCAGCAGCTTTCGAATCCGAGAAACGCAGTTCTTC. It is translated as CASSFRIRETQFF.

The table lists this clonotype with a few counts. The chain is built from TRBV7-2 and TRBJ2-1, with a tentative D call TRBD2 (6 bases). The CDR3 runs 15 residues. The V end was cut by 3 bases, the J end by 0 bases, with 9 bases between. In germline, CDR1 is SGHTA, CDR2 FQGNSA. CDR3 bases: TGTGCCAGCAGCTTTATCGGGAGCTCCTACAATGAGCAGTTCTTC. The encoded protein is CASSFIGSSYNEQFF.

The V call is TRBV6-5, the J call TRBJ2-3, with TRBD2 matching over 13 bases. Germline V gives CDR1 MNHEY, CDR2 SVGAGI. This CDR3 is built from 14 residues. Losses at the gene ends were 7 bases for V and 7 bases for J; bases not matched to a gene: 5. The CDR3 DNA follows: TGTGCCAGCATAGGGACTAGCGGGATGAATACGCAGTATTTT. It codes for CASIGTSGMNTQYF.

Here the CDR3 DNA reads TGTGCCAGCAGCCCCCCGGGTGGACCCAGCACAGATACGCAGTATTTT. Translated, it gives CASSPPGGPSTDTQYF. The rearrangement uses TRBV5-6 and TRBJ2-3; unclear D gene. Germline CDR1 is SGHDT and CDR2 is YYEEEE. CDR3 length equals 16 residues. The germline V and J ends were trimmed by 4 bases and 0 bases, with 15 bases remaining between them. Variable domain in full (rest from reference TRBV5-6 and TRBJ2-3): DAGVTQSPTHLIKTRGQQVTLRCSPKSGHDTVSWYQQALGQGPQFIFQYYEEEERQRGNFPDRFSGHQFPNYSSELNVNALLLGDSALYLCASSPPGGPSTDTQYFGPGTRLTVL.

This clonotype was found once. The CDR3 loop reads CSASGRLYEQYF. The DNA for the CDR3 is TGCAGTGCTAGCGGGAGGCTCTACGAGCAGTACTTC. This rearrangement joins TRBV20-1 to TRBJ2-7; 7 nucleotides align to TRBD2. With V trimmed by 3 bases and J by 3 bases, 2 bases remained unmatched. There are 12 residues in the CDR3. Germline values: CDR1 DFQATT, CDR2 SNEGSKA (reference sequence).

This clonotype is a singleton in its sample. The rearrangement joins TRBV20-1 to TRBJ2-7; D unresolved. The CDR3 extends over 14 amino acids. Trimming removed 0 bases at V and 2 bases at J, with 11 bases between. Germline CDR1 and CDR2: DFQATT and SNEGSKA (reference sequence). The CDR3 protein is CSARDYSVTYEQYF. CDR3 sequence (DNA): TGCAGTGCTAGAGATTATTCAGTTACCTACGAGCAGTACTTC.

Notes on this clonotype: Given a much more abundant clone one base away, this may be a read error. The chain combines TRBV6-6 with TRBJ1-6, with a tentative D call TRBD1 (5 bases). The CDR3 consists of 14 residues. In germline, CDR1 is MNHNY, CDR2 SVGAGI (reference sequence). The V end lost 7 bases, the J end lost 8 bases, and 15 bases lay between the germline ends. The CDR3: CASTTGLDDSPLHF. Written as DNA, the CDR3 is TGTGCCAGCACCACGGGACTAGATGATTCACCCCTCCACTTT.

This clonotype showed up just a few times. V is TRBV29-1 and J is TRBJ2-4, with 7 bases aligning to TRBD1. V shed 0 bases and J 6 bases; nucleotides not matched to a gene: 2. This CDR3 is 13 amino acids long. Germline CDR1 and CDR2: SQVTM and ANQGSEA. The CDR3 spells CSVEDNRGNIQYF. The CDR3 DNA reads TGCAGCGTTGAAGATAACAGGGGAAACATTCAGTACTTC. Full variable domain (missing parts from reference TRBV29-1 and TRBJ2-4): SAVISQKPSRDICQRGTSLTIQCQVDSQVTMMFWYRQQPGQSLTLIATANQGSEATYESGFVIDKFPISRPNLTFSTLTVSNMSPEDSSIYLCSVEDNRGNIQYFGAGTRLSVL.

The rearrangement uses TRBV29-1 and TRBJ2-1; weak D call: TRBD2 (5 bases). CDR1 is SQVTM and CDR2 is ANQGSEA in the germline V gene. V gave up 7 bases and J gave up 0 bases, with 16 bases separating them. The CDR3 has 15 amino acids. This CDR3 reads CSAGAPLASYNEQFF. The CDR3 coding sequence is TGCAGCGCTGGTGCCCCCCTAGCCTCCTACAATGAGCAGTTCTTC.

CDR3 sequence: CASIPITGSTDTQYF. The CDR3 DNA follows: TGTGCCAGCATCCCTATTACAGGCAGCACAGATACGCAGTATTTT. This chain uses TRBV27 with TRBJ2-3; a weak D match, TRBD1 (5 bases). Trimming took 7 bases from V and 0 from J, leaving 14 bases between them. Germline V gene lookup returns CDR1 MNHEY and CDR2 SMNVEV (reference sequence). CDR3 length equals 15 residues.